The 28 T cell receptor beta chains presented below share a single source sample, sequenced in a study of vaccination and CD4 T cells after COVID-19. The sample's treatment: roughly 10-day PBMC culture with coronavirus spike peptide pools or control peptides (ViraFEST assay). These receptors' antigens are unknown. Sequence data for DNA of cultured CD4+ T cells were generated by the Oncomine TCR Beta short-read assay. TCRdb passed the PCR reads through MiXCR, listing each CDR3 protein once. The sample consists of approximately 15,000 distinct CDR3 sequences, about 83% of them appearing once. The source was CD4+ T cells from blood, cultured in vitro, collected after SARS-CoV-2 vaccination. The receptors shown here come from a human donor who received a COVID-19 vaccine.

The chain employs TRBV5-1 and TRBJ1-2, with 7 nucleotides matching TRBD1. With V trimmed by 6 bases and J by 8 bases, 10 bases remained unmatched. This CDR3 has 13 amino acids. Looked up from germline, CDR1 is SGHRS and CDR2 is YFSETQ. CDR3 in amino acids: CASTTSQGYGYTF. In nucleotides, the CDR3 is TGCGCCAGCACGACCTCACAGGGGTACGGCTACACCTTC.

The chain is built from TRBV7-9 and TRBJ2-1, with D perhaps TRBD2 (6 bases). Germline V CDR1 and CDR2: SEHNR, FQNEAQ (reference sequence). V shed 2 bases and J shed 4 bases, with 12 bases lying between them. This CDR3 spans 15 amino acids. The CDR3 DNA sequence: TGTGCCAGCAGCTTAAGTGGACTACGGTACAATGAGCAGTTCTTC. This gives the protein CASSLSGLRYNEQFF.

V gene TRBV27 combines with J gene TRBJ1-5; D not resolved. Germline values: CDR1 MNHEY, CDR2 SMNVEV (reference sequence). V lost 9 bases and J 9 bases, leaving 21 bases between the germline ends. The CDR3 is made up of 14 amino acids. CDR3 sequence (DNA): TGTGCCAGTCAAGGGCTAGTTCGGGAGTCGCCCCAGCATTTT. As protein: CASQGLVRESPQHF.

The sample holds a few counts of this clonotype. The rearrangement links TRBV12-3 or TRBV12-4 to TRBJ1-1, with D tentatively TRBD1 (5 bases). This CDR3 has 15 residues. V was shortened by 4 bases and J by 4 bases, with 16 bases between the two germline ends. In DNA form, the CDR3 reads TGTGCCAGCAGTTCCCGGGCAGGGTCTAGCACTGAAGCTTTCTTT. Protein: CASSSRAGSSTEAFF.

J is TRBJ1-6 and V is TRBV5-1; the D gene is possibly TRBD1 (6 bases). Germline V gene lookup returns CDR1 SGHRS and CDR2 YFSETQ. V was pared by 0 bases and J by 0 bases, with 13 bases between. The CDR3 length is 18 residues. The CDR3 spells CASSLAGQSSSYNSPLHF. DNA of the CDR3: TGCGCCAGCAGCTTGGCCGGACAGTCGAGCTCCTATAATTCACCCCTCCACTTT.

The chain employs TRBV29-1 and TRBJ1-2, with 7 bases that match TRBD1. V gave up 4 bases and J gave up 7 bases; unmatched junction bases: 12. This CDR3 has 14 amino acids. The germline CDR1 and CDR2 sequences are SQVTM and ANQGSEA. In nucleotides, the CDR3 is TGCAGCGTTGTTCTCGACAGGGATGGTGGTGGCTACACCTTC. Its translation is CSVVLDRDGGGYTF.

This chain's CDR3 is CATSRAGGPTETQYF. CDR3 DNA sequence: TGTGCCACCAGCAGGGCGGGGGGGCCCACAGAGACCCAGTACTTC. The chain has TRBV15 and TRBJ2-5; 9 bases are a match to TRBD2. Germline-derived CDR1 and CDR2 are LNHNV and YYDKDF (reference sequence). The CDR3 covers 15 residues. V shed 3 bases, J shed 4 bases, and the junction held 6 bases outside the gene matches.

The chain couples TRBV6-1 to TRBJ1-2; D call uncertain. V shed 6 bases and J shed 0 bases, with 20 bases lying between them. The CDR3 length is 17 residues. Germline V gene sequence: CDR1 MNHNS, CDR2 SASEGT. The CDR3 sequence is CASRPSARRRANYGYTF. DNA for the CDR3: TGTGCCAGCAGACCATCTGCGAGACGGAGAGCTAACTATGGCTACACCTTC.

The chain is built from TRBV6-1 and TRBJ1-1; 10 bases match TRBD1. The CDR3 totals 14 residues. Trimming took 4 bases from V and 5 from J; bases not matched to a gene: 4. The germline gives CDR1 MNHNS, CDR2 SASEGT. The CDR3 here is CASSVDRGSTEAFF. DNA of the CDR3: TGTGCCAGCAGTGTGGACAGGGGGTCGACTGAAGCTTTCTTT.

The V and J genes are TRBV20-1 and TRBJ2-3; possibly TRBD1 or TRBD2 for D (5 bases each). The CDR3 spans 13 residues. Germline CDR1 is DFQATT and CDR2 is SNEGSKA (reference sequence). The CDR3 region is CSIRDQRLDTQYF. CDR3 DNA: TGCAGCATCCGGGACCAACGGTTGGATACGCAGTATTTT.

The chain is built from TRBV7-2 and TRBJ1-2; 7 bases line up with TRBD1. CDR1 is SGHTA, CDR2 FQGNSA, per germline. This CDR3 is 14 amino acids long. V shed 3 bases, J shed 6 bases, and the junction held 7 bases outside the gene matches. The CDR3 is CASSFKGQDHGYTF. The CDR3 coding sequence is TGTGCCAGCAGCTTTAAAGGACAGGATCATGGCTACACCTTC.

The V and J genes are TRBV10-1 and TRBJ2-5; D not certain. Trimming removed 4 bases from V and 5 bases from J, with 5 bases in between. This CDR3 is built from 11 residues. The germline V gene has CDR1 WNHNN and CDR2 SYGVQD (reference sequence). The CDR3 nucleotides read TGCGCCAGCAGTGTTGGGGAGACCCAGTACTTC. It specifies CASSVGETQYF.

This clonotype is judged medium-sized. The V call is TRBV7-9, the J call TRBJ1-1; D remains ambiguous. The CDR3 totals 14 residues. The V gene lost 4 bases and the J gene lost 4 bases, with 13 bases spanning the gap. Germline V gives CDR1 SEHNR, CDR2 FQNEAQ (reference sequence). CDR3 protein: CASSSAGGITEAFF. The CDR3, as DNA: TGTGCCAGCAGCTCGGCGGGCGGAATCACTGAAGCTTTCTTT.

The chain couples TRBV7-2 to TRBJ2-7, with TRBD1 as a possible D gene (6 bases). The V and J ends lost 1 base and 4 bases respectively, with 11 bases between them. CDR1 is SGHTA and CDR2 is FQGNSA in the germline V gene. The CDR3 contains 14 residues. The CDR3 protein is CASSLGATGYEQYF. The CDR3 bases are TGTGCCAGCAGCTTAGGCGCGACAGGTTACGAGCAGTACTTC.

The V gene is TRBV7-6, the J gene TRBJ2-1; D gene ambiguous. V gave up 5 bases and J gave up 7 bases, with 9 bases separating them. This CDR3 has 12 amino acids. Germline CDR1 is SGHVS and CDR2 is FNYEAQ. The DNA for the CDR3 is TGTGCCAGCAGCCCCGACTGGAATGAGCAGTTCTTC. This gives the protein CASSPDWNEQFF.

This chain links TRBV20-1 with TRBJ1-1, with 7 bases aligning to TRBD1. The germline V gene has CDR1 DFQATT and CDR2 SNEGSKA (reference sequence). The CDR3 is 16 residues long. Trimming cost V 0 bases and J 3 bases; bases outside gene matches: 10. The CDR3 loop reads CSARDVTGSIHTEAFF. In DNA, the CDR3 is TGCAGTGCTAGAGATGTGACAGGGAGTATCCACACTGAAGCTTTCTTT.

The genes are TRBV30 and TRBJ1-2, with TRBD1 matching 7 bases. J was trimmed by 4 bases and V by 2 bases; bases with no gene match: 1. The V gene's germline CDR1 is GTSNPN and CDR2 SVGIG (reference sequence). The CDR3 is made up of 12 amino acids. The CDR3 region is CAWSSGGYGYTF. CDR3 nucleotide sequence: TGTGCCTGGAGTTCAGGGGGCTATGGCTACACCTTC.

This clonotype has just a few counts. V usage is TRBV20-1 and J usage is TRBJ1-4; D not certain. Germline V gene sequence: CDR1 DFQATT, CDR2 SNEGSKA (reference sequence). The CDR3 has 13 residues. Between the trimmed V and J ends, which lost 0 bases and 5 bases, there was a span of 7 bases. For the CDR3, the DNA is TGCAGTGCTAGAGAGCCAGGCAATGAAAAACTGTTTTTT. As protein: CSAREPGNEKLFF.

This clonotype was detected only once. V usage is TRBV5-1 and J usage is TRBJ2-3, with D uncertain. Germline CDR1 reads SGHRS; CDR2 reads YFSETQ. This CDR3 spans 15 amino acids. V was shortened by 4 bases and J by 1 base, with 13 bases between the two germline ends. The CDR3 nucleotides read TGCGCCAGCAGCCCCAGACCCGAGGGCACAGATACGCAGTATTTT. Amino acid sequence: CASSPRPEGTDTQYF.

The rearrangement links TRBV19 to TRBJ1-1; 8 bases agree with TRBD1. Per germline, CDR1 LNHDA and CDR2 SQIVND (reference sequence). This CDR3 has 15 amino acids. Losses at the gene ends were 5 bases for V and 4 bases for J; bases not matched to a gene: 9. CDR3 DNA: TGTGCCAGTAGTCCAGACAGGGGATTTGGCACTGAAGCTTTCTTT. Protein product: CASSPDRGFGTEAFF. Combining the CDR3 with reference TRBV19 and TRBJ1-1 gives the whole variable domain DGGITQSPKYLFRKEGQNVTLSCEQNLNHDAMYWYRQDPGQGLRLIYYSQIVNDFQKGDIAEGYSVSREKKESFPLTVTSAQKNPTAFYLCASSPDRGFGTEAFFGQGTRLTVV.

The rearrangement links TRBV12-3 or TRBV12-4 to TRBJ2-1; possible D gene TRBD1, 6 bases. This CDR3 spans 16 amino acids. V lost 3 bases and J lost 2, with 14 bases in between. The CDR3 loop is CASSFKGVAPYNEQFF. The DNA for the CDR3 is TGTGCCAGCAGTTTTAAGGGGGTAGCCCCCTACAATGAGCAGTTCTTC.

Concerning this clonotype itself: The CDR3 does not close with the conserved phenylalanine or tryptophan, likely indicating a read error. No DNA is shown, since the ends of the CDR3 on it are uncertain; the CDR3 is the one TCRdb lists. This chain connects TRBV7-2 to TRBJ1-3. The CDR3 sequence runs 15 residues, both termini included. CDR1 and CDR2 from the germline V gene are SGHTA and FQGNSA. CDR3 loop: CASRPSRLVETPYIL.

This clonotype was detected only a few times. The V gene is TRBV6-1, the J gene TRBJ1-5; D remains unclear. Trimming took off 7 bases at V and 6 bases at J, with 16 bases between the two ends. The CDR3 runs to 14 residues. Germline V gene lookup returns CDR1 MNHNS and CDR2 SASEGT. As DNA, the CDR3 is TGTGCCAGCATTAACGAGGAGCTCGGTCAGCCCCAGCATTTT. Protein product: CASINEELGQPQHF.

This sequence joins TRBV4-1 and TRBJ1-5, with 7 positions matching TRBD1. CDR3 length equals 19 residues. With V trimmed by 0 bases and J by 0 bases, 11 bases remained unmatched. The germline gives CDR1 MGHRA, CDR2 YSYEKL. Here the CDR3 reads CASSQEFRGPENSNQPQHF. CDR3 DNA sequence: TGCGCCAGCAGCCAAGAATTTAGGGGGCCCGAAAATAGCAATCAGCCCCAGCATTTT.

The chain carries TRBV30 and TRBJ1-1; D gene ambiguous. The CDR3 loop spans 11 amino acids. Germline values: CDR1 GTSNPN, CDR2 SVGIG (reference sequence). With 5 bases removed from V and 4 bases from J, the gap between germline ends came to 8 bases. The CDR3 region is CAWSAITEAFF. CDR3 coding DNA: TGTGCCTGGTCAGCAATCACTGAAGCTTTCTTT.

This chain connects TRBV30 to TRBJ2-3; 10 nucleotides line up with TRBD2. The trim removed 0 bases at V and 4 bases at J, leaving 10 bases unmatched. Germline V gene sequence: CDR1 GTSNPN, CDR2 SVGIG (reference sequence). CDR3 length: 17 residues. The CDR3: CAWSVGLAGDKADTQYF. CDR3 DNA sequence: TGTGCCTGGAGTGTAGGGCTAGCGGGGGACAAGGCAGATACGCAGTATTTT.

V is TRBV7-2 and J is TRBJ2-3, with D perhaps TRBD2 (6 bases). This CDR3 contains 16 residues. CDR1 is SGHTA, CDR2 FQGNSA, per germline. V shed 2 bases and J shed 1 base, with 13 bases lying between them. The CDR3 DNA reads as TGTGCCAGCAGCTTAAGGGCGGGGTCGGGCACAGATACGCAGTATTTT. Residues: CASSLRAGSGTDTQYF.

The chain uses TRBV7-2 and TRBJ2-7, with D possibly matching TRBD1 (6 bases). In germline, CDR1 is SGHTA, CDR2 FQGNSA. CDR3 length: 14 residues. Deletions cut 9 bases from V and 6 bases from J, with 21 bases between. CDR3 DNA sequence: TGTGCCAGTAGTATAGGACCAGGGGACGTCGAGCAGTACTTC. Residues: CASSIGPGDVEQYF.